Sequencing of this TCR beta chain was carried out in a study of blood T cell repertoires in COVID-19. Study context: COVID-19 samples from acute and convalescent phases originated in the United States, Italy and Spain. The cDNA or gDNA used as material had been derived from T cells, B-cell-depleted T cells, or PBMCs.

How the authors handled the data: Estimated nucleated cell counts came from reference gene primer amplification. Sequenced by immunoSEQ multiplex PCR; TCRdb stores in-frame clones only, minus some. That table supplies the V and J calls and clone size; D and trimming were determined from the DNA. The sample includes about 320,000 clones, approximately 85% of them seen just once. Germline CDR1 is SGHTA and CDR2 is FQGTGA. CDR3 size: 18 residues. The ends lost 2 bases at V and 4 bases at J; junction bases unmatched: 11. This clonotype was obtained from a woman aged 50 to 65 with acute or convalescent COVID-19. This chain connects TRBV7-3 to TRBJ2-1; 10 bases map to TRBD1. Material for sequencing was peripheral blood. The CDR3 protein is CASSLSVGWDRGYNEQFF. As DNA, the CDR3 is TGTGCCAGCAGCTTATCTGTCGGGTGGGACAGGGGATACAATGAGCAGTTCTTC.